The text below deals with one TCR beta chain. Antigen specificity is unknown. The sample contains more than one DNA sequence encoding this CDR3. This sample stems from a study of shared clonotypes between healthy human individuals. Deep was the level at which the assay was run. Method: immunoSEQ multiplex PCR; TCRdb's copy keeps in-frame clones and lacks some. This sample has some 1,900,000 clones, with 85% to 95% found just once. Naive CD8 cells comprised CD45RO-negative, CCR7-positively selected cells, excluding terminally differentiated effector memory CD45RA+ cells. Overall study findings and caveats: Among non-shared clonotypes, generation probabilities were lower than among those shared by all four donors.

This clonotype originated in a man aged 18 to 29 in good health. Sequenced input: naive CD8+ T cells sorted from blood.

The CDR3 spells CASSLGVTGELFF. The CDR3 DNA sequence: TGTGCCAGCAGTTTAGGAGTCACCGGGGAGCTGTTTTTT. V and J are TRBV27 and TRBJ2-2; no reliable D call. The CDR3 is 13 amino acids. The germline V gene encodes CDR1 MNHEY and CDR2 SMNVEV (reference sequence). Between the trimmed V and J ends, which lost 2 bases and 4 bases, there was a span of 5 bases.